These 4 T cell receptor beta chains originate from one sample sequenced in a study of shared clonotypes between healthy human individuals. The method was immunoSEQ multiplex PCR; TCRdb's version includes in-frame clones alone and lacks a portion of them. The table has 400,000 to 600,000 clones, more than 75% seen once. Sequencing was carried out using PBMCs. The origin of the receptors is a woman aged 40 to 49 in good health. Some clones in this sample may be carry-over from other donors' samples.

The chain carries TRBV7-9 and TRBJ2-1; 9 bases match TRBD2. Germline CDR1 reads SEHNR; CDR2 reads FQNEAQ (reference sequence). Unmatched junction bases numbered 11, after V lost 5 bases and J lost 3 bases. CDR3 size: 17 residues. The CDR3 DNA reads TGTGCCAGCAGCCCTCGGGGTAGCGGGAGCCTCTACAATGAGCAGTTCTTC. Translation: CASSPRGSGSLYNEQFF.

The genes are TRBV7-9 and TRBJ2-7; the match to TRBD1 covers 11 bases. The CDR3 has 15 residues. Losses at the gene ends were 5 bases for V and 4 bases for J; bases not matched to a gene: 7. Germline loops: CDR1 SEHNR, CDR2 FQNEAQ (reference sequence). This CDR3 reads CASSPRTGGGYEQYF. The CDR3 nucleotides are TGTGCCAGCAGCCCAAGGACAGGGGGCGGATACGAGCAGTACTTC.

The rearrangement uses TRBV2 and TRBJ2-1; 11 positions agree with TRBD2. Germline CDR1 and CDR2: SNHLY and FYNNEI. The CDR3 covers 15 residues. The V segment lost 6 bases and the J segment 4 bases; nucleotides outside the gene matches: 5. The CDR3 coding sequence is TGTGCCAGCAGGGAAACTAGCGGGAGATACAATGAGCAGTTCTTC. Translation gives CASRETSGRYNEQFF. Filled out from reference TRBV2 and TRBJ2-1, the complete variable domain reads EPEVTQTPSHQVTQMGQEVILRCVPISNHLYFYWYRQILGQKVEFLVSFYNNEISEKSEIFDDQFSVERPDGSNFTLKIRSTKLEDSAMYFCASRETSGRYNEQFFGPGTRLTVL.

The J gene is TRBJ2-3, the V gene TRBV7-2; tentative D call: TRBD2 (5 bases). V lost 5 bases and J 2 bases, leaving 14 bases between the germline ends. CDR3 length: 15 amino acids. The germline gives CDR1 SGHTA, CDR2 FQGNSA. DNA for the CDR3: TGTGCCAGCAGCCCCCCGGACTGGTTCACAGATACGCAGTATTTT. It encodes CASSPPDWFTDTQYF.